These 25 T cell receptor beta chains were sequenced from one sample in a study of T cells expressing NK-cell markers. TCRdb re-called the 5' RACE reads and shows each CDR3 protein once, DNA omitted. This sample carries under 500,000 distinct CDR3 sequences, with 7.3% going to the ten biggest clones. The sequenced sample consisted of blood T cells: a sorted CD56 or NKG2C T cell subset, CD4+ or CD8+ T cells, or bulk PBMC T cells (not recorded which). The origin of the receptors is a woman between 18 and 70 years old in good health.

The V call is TRBV11-2, the J call TRBJ2-2; TCRdb lists TRBD2, though no DNA is available to test this call. The germline V gene encodes CDR1 SGHAT and CDR2 FQNNGV. The CDR3 contains 19 residues. The CDR3 reads CASSPQLAGEPGWTGELFF.

V gene TRBV6-1 combines with J gene TRBJ2-1; TCRdb outputs TRBD1, but without DNA this stays unchecked. Germline CDR1 MNHNS, CDR2 SASEGT. The length of the CDR3 is 16 residues. CDR3 amino acids: CASTGADRALGNEQFF.

The J gene is TRBJ2-5, the V gene TRBV7-3; the TCRdb D gene call, TRBD2, has no DNA to confirm it. Germline CDR1 SGHTA, CDR2 FQGTGA. The CDR3 is 15 amino acids. The CDR3 sequence is CASSLIPADQETQYF.

The gene calls are TRBV15 and TRBJ1-1; TCRdb returns TRBD1, unconfirmable since there is no DNA. The CDR3 extends over 14 amino acids. In germline, CDR1 is LNHNV, CDR2 YYDKDF (reference sequence). CDR3: CATSDTTGALGAFF.

V and J are TRBV7-2 and TRBJ1-1; TCRdb proposes TRBD1, but this gene call is untestable without DNA. This CDR3 spans 15 amino acids. Germline CDR1 SGHTA, CDR2 FQGNSA. The CDR3 sequence: CASSLARGLNTEAFF.

The J gene is TRBJ1-2, the V gene TRBV20-1; the TRBD1 assignment by TCRdb is unverifiable without DNA. This CDR3 spans 13 amino acids. The germline CDR1 and CDR2 sequences are DFQATT and SNEGSKA (reference sequence). The CDR3 spells CSARVGEPPGYTF.

J is TRBJ2-1 and V is TRBV6-5. Germline CDR1 is MNHEY and CDR2 is SVGAGI. The length of the CDR3 is 16 residues. CDR3 protein: CASSYSARPWNNEQFF.

The CDR3 loop reads CATSDGGLDEQFF. The V gene is TRBV24-1, the J gene TRBJ2-1; TCRdb lists TRBD2, though no DNA is available to test this call. The CDR3 has 13 amino acids. Germline values: CDR1 KGHDR, CDR2 SFDVKD.

The chain employs TRBV27 and TRBJ2-7; TCRdb returns TRBD2, unconfirmable since there is no DNA. The CDR3 length is 13 residues. The germline V gene encodes CDR1 MNHEY and CDR2 SMNVEV (reference sequence). The CDR3 here is CASSAGGPREQYF.

This sequence joins TRBV20-1 and TRBJ2-3; TCRdb calls TRBD2, which cannot be checked without DNA. The CDR3 is 18 residues long. Per the germline V gene, CDR1 is DFQATT and CDR2 is SNEGSKA (reference sequence). The CDR3 sequence: CSATTGFSGRASPDTQYF.

This chain connects TRBV14 to TRBJ2-7; TCRdb designates TRBD1, a call that cannot be tested without DNA. The CDR3 runs 14 residues. CDR1 and CDR2 from the germline V gene are SGHDN and FVKESK. CDR3 residues: CASSRSTGAVEQYF.

This chain uses TRBV5-5 with TRBJ2-1; TCRdb selects TRBD2, and the lack of DNA leaves this call unchecked. The germline V gene encodes CDR1 SGHKS and CDR2 YYEKEE (reference sequence). The CDR3 loop spans 15 amino acids. This CDR3 reads CASSSGLAGLNEQFF.

The V gene is TRBV29-1, the J gene TRBJ2-4. Germline assignment: CDR1 SQVTM and CDR2 ANQGSEA. The CDR3 covers 12 residues. CDR3 sequence reads: CSVDYGGDIQYF.

V usage is TRBV12-3 or TRBV12-4 and J usage is TRBJ2-1. The CDR3 is made up of 16 amino acids. This CDR3 is CASSFDTTSFYNEQFF.

This chain connects TRBV6-1 to TRBJ1-5. CDR3 length equals 14 residues. In germline, CDR1 is MNHNS, CDR2 SASEGT. Here the CDR3 reads CASSRQRGNQPQHF.

The rearrangement links TRBV4-1 to TRBJ2-7; TCRdb selects TRBD1, and the lack of DNA leaves this call unchecked. Germline V gives CDR1 MGHRA, CDR2 YSYEKL. The length of the CDR3 is 15 residues. The CDR3 reads CASSQSGTGSYEQYF.

The chain combines TRBV7-9 with TRBJ2-7. CDR1 is SEHNR and CDR2 is FQNEAQ in the germline V gene (reference sequence). CDR3 length: 15 residues. The CDR3: CASSLSGSSSYEQYF.

The J gene is TRBJ2-1, the V gene TRBV7-3; checking the TCRdb D call of TRBD2 is not possible without DNA. The CDR3 extends over 16 amino acids. Germline values: CDR1 SGHTA, CDR2 FQGTGA. The CDR3 protein is CASSAAGTSGKDEQFF.

The chain recombines TRBV3-1 with TRBJ2-7; TCRdb selects TRBD1, and the lack of DNA leaves this call unchecked. Germline V gene sequence: CDR1 LGHDT, CDR2 YNNKEL (reference sequence). CDR3 length: 16 amino acids. The CDR3 sequence is CASSRPSGTGGNEQYF.

CDR3 amino acids: CASSLSLYRDTQYF. The chain joins TRBV28 to TRBJ2-3. The V gene's germline CDR1 is MDHEN and CDR2 SYDVKM. The CDR3 length is 14 residues.

The gene calls are TRBV5-1 and TRBJ2-1. This CDR3 has 14 amino acids. Germline CDR1 SGHRS, CDR2 YFSETQ. The CDR3 loop is CASTHGGSYNEQFF.

CDR3 loop: CASPRGVSDTGELFF. V usage is TRBV18 and J usage is TRBJ2-2. CDR1 is KGHSH and CDR2 is LQKENI in the germline V gene. This CDR3 is 15 amino acids long.

The chain recombines TRBV14 with TRBJ2-1; TCRdb's assignment of TRBD2 cannot be checked, as there is no DNA. Germline CDR1 SGHDN, CDR2 FVKESK. The CDR3 runs 18 residues. The CDR3 loop is CASSQDRTSGWSYNEQFF.

This chain uses TRBV4-2 with TRBJ2-4. Germline CDR1 is LGHNA and CDR2 is YNFKEQ. The CDR3 is 15 amino acids. The CDR3 sequence: CASSQDELAKNIQYF.

The V call is TRBV9, the J call TRBJ1-6; the TCRdb call, TRBD1, lacks DNA for checking. The germline V gene encodes CDR1 SGDLS and CDR2 YYNGEE. The CDR3 contains 12 residues. The chain's CDR3 is CASSETGSALHF.